The 7 T cell receptor beta chains below were found in one sample sequenced in a study of T cell responses to AZD1222 COVID-19 vaccine. Sequencing used immunoSEQ multiplex PCR; TCRdb keeps in-frame clones, though not all of them. The data hold about 150,000 clones, with 88% observed a single time. This specimen was peripheral blood, taken on day 0 of AZD1222 vaccination. The receptors stem from an adult in good health.

The chain carries TRBV3-1 (or the pseudogene TRBV3-2) and TRBJ2-7; TRBD2 is a possible D gene (7 bases). This CDR3 is built from 13 residues. Trimming removed 4 bases from V and 7 bases from J, with 14 bases in between. CDR1 and CDR2 (germline): LGHDT, YNNKEL (reference sequence). As DNA, the CDR3 is TGTGCCAGCAGCCGCGCGGGGGCAGGGGAGCAGTACTTC. Amino acids: CASSRAGAGEQYF.

This chain links TRBV4-1 with TRBJ2-1, with 8 bases aligning to TRBD1. Looked up from germline, CDR1 is MGHRA and CDR2 is YSYEKL. After removal of 0 bases from V and 9 bases from J, the junction contained 4 bases not matched to a gene. The CDR3 consists of 14 residues. CDR3 nucleotide sequence: TGCGCCAGCAGCCAAGAAGCTCAGGGGGCTGAGCAGTTCTTC. It yields the protein CASSQEAQGAEQFF.

This clone was seen just once. The V call is TRBV6-1, the J call TRBJ1-6; D perhaps matches TRBD1 (5 bases). Germline V lookup: CDR1 MNHNS, CDR2 SASEGT. V dropped 3 bases and J dropped 10 bases, with 16 bases sitting between them. The CDR3 is made up of 15 amino acids. CDR3 protein: CASSEVGQGRSPLHF. In nucleotides, the CDR3 is TGTGCCAGCAGTGAGGTGGGGCAGGGTCGCTCACCCCTCCACTTT.

The V and J genes are TRBV5-1 and TRBJ1-2; D is possibly TRBD1 (6 bases). V was cut by 2 bases and J by 8 bases, with 13 bases left in between. Germline CDR1 reads SGHRS; CDR2 reads YFSETQ. The CDR3 spans 13 residues. Here the CDR3 reads CASSLQNRDGYTF. CDR3 sequence (DNA): TGCGCCAGCAGCTTACAGAACAGGGACGGCTACACCTTC. The variable domain in full, with the rest retrieved from reference TRBV5-1 and TRBJ1-2, is KAGVTQTPRYLIKTRGQQVTLSCSPISGHRSVSWYQQTPGQGLQFLFEYFSETQRNKGNFPGRFSGRQFSNSRSEMNVSTLELGDSALYLCASSLQNRDGYTFGSGTRLTVV.

The chain carries TRBV2 and TRBJ1-4, with D hard to call. Germline V CDR1 and CDR2: SNHLY, FYNNEI. CDR3 length equals 14 residues. With 2 bases removed from V and 0 bases from J, the gap between germline ends came to 4 bases. CDR3 in amino acids: CASSERTTNEKLFF. The CDR3 nucleotides are TGTGCCAGCAGTGAAAGGACAACTAATGAAAAACTGTTTTTT.

This clone came up a few times. The chain combines TRBV3-1 (or the pseudogene TRBV3-2) with TRBJ2-7; 14 nucleotides match TRBD2. Germline V gene data show CDR1 as LGHDT and CDR2 as YNNKEL (reference sequence). V trimming: 3 bases; J trimming: 7 bases; junction bases outside the gene matches: 5. The CDR3 runs to 15 residues. The DNA of the CDR3 is TGTGCCAGCAGCCAGGGGACTAGCGGGGGTCGGGAGCAGTACTTC. This codes for CASSQGTSGGREQYF.

This clone was counted a few times. V is TRBV18 and J is TRBJ2-7, with D possibly matching TRBD2 (6 bases). V was pared by 0 bases and J by 5 bases, with 17 bases between. Germline-derived CDR1 and CDR2 are KGHSH and LQKENI. There are 16 residues in the CDR3. CDR3 in amino acids: CASSPPLTAGRNEQYF. DNA for the CDR3: TGTGCCAGCTCACCACCCCTGACGGCAGGGAGGAACGAGCAGTACTTC.